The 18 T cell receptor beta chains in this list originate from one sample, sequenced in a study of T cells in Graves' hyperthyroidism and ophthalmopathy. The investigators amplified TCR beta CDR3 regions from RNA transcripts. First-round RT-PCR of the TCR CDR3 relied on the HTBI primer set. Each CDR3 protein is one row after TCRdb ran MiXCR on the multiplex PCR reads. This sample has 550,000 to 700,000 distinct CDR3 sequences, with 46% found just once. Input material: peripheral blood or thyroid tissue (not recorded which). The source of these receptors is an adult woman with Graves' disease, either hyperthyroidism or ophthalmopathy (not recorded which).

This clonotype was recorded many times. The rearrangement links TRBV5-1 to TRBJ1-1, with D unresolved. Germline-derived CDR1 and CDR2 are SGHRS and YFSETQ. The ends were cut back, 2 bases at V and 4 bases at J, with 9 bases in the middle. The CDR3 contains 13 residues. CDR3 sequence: CASSFRTPTEAFF. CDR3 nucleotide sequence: TGCGCCAGCAGCTTTAGGACCCCCACTGAAGCTTTCTTT.

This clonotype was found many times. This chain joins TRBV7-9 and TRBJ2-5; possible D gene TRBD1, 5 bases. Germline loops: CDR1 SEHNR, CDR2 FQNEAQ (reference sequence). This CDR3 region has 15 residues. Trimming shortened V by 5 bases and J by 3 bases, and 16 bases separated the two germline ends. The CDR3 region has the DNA TGTGCCAGCAGCCTAGGGGCTCTGACAGAAGAGACCCAGTACTTC. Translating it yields CASSLGALTEETQYF.

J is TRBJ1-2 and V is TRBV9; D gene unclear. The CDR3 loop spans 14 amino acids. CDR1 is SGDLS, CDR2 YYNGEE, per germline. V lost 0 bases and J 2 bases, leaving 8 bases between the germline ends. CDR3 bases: TGTGCCAGCAGCGTAGTATCGGGGAACTATGGCTACACCTTC. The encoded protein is CASSVVSGNYGYTF.

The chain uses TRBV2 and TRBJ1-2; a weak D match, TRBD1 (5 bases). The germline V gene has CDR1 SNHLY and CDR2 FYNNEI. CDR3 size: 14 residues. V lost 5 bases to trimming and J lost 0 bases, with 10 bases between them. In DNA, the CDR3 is TGTGCCAGCAGTTCAGGGAATACTAACTATGGCTACACCTTC. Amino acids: CASSSGNTNYGYTF.

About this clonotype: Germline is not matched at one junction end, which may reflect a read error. The CDR3 protein is CASSFGDRDTEASF. As DNA, the CDR3 is TGTGCTAGCAGCTTCGGGGACAGGGACACTGAAGCTTCCTTT. The rearrangement links TRBV7-3 to TRBJ1-1, with TRBD1 identical over 9 bases. The CDR3 sequence is 14 residues long. Germline CDR1 reads SGHTA; CDR2 reads FQGTGA.

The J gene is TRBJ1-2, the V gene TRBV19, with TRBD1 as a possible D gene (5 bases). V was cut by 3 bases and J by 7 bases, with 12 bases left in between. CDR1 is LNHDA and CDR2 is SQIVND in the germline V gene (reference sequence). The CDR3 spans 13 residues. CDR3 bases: TGTGCCAGTAGTATGAAGGGGTCGAGTGGCTACACCTTC. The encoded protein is CASSMKGSSGYTF.

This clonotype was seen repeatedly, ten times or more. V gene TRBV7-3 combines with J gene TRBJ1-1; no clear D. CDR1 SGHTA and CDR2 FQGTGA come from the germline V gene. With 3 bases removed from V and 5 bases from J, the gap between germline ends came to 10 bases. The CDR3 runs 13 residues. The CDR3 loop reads CASSFHRDTEAFF. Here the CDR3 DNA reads TGTGCCAGCAGCTTCCATAGGGATACTGAAGCTTTCTTT.

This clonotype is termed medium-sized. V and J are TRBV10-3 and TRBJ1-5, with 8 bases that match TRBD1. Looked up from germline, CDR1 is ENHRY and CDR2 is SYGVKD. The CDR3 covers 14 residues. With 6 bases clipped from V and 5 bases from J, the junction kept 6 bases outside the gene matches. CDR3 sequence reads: CAISLQGGDQPQHF. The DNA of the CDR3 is TGTGCCATCAGCCTACAGGGGGGCGATCAGCCCCAGCATTTT.

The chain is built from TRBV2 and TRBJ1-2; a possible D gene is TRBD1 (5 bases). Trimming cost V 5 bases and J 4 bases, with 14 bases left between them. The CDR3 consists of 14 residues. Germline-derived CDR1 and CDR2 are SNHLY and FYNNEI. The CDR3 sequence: CASSPGTSVYGYTF. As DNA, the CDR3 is TGTGCCAGCAGTCCCGGGACTAGCGTCTATGGCTACACCTTC.

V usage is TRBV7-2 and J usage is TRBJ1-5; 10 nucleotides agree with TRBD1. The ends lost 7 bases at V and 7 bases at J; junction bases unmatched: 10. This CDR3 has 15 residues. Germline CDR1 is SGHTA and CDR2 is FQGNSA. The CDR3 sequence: CASTLTGGMEQPQHF. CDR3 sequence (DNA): TGTGCCAGCACCCTGACAGGGGGCATGGAACAGCCCCAGCATTTT.

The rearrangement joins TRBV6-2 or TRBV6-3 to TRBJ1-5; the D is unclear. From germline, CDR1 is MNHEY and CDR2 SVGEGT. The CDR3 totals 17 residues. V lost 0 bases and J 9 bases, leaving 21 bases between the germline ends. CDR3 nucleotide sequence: TGTGCCAGCAGTTACTCGAGTTCAGTGACTGTGGGCTTGCCCCAGCATTTT. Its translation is CASSYSSSVTVGLPQHF.

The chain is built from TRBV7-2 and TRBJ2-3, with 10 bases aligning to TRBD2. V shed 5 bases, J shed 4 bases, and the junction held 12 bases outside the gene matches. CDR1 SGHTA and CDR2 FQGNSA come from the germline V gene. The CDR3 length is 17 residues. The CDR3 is CASSPSSGRGEADTQYF. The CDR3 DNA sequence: TGTGCCAGCAGCCCATCAAGCGGGAGGGGGGAGGCAGATACGCAGTATTTT. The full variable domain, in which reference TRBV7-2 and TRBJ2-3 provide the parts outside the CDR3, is GAGVSQSPSNKVTEKGKDVELRCDPISGHTALYWYRQSLGQGLEFLIYFQGNSAPDKSGLPSDRFSAERTGGSVSTLTIQRTQQEDSAVYLCASSPSSGRGEADTQYFGPGTRLTVL.

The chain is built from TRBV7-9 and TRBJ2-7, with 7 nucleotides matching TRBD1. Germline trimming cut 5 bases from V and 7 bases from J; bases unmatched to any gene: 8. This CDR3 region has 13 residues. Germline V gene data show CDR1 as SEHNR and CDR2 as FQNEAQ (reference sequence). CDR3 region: CASSPRGGNEQYF. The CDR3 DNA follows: TGTGCCAGCAGCCCCAGAGGGGGCAATGAGCAGTACTTC.

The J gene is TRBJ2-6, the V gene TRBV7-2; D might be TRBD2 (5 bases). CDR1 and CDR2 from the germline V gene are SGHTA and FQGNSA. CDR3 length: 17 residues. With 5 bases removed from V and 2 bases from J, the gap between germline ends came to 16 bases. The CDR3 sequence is CASSTSGVLTGANVLTF. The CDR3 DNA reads TGTGCCAGCAGCACGTCCGGGGTCCTCACTGGGGCCAACGTCCTGACTTTC.

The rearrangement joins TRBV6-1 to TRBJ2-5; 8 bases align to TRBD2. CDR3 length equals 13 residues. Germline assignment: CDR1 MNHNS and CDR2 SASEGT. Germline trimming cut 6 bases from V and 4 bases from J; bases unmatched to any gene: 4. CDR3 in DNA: TGTGCCAGCAGGAGTAGCGGGATAGAGACCCAGTACTTC. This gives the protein CASRSSGIETQYF.

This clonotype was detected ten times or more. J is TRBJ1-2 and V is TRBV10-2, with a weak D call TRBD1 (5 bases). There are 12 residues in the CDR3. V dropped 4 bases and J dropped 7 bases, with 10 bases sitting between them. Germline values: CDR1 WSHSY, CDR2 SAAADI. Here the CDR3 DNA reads TGCGCCAGCAGTGGGACTCAGGGTGGCTACACCTTC. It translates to CASSGTQGGYTF.

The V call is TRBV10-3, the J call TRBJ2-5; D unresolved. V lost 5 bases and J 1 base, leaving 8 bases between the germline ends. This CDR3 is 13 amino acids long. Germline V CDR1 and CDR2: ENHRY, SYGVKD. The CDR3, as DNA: TGTGCCATCAGTCTCCGGGTCCAAGAGACCCAGTACTTC. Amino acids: CAISLRVQETQYF.

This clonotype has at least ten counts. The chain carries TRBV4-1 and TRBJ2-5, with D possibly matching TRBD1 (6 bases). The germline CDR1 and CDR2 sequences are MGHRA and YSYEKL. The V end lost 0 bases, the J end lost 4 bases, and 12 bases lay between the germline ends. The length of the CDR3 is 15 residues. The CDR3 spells CASSQDPGAGETQYF. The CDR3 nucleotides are TGCGCCAGCAGCCAAGATCCAGGGGCCGGAGAGACCCAGTACTTC.